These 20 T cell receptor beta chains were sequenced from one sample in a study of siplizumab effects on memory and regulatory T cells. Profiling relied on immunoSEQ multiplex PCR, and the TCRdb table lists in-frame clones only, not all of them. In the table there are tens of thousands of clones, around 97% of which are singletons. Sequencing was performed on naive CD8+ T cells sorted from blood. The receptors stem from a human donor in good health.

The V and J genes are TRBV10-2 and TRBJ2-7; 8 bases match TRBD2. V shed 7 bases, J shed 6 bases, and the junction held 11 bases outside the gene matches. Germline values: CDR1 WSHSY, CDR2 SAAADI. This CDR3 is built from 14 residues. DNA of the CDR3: TGCGCCAGCACCGGACTAGCTGGAAATGTCGAGCAGTACTTC. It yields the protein CASTGLAGNVEQYF.

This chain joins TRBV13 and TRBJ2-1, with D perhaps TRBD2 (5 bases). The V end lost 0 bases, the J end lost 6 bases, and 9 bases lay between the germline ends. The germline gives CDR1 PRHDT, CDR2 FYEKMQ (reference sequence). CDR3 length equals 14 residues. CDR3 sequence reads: CASSLGLVSNEQFF. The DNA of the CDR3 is TGTGCCAGCAGCTTAGGACTAGTCTCCAATGAGCAGTTCTTC.

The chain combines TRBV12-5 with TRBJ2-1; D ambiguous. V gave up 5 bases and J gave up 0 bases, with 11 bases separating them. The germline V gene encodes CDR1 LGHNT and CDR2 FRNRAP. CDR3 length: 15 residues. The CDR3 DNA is TGTGCTAGTGGTGCCGGCGGTAGCTCCTACAATGAGCAGTTCTTC. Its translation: CASGAGGSSYNEQFF.

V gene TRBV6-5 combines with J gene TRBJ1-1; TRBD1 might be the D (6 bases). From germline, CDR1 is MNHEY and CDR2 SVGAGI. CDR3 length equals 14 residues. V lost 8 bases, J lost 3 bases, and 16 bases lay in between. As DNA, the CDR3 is TGTGCCAGCTTTCTCCACCCAGGGGACACTGAAGCTTTCTTT. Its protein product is CASFLHPGDTEAFF.

CDR3 sequence: CSVGIPWNTEAFF. The CDR3 DNA is TGCAGCGTTGGAATTCCATGGAACACTGAAGCTTTCTTT. This sequence joins TRBV29-1 and TRBJ1-1, with D unclear. Germline CDR1 SQVTM, CDR2 ANQGSEA. The V gene lost 4 bases and the J gene lost 1 base, with 10 bases spanning the gap. This CDR3 comprises 13 residues.

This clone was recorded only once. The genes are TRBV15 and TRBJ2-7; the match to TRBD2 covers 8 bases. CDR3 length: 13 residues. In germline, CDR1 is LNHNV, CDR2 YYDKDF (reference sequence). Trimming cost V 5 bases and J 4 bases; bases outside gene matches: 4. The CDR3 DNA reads TGTGCCACCAGCGGGACTAGTAGATACGAGCAGTACTTC. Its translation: CATSGTSRYEQYF.

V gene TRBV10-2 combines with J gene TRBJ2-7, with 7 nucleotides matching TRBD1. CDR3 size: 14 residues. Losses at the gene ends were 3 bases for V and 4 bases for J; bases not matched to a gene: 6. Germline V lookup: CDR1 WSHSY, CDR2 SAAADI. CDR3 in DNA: TGCGCCAGCAGTGAAGCTCAGACAGGGTACGAGCAGTACTTC. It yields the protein CASSEAQTGYEQYF.

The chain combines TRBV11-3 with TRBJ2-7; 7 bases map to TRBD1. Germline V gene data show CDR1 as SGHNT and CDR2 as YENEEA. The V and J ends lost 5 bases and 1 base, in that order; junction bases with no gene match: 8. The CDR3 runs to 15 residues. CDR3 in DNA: TGTGCCAGCAGCCTTTACCGGGACAGTTCCTACGAGCAGTACTTC. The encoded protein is CASSLYRDSSYEQYF.

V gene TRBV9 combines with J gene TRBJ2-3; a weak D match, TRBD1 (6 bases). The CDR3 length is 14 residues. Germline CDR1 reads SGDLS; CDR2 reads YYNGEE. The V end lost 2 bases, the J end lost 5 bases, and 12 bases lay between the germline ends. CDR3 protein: CASSVDRRGDTQYF. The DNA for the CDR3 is TGTGCCAGCAGCGTGGACAGAAGAGGAGATACGCAGTATTTT. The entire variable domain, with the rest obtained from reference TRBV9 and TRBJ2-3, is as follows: DSGVTQTPKHLITATGQRVTLRCSPRSGDLSVYWYQQSLDQGLQFLIQYYNGEERAKGNILERFSAQQFPDLHSELNLSSLELGDSALYFCASSVDRRGDTQYFGPGTRLTVL.

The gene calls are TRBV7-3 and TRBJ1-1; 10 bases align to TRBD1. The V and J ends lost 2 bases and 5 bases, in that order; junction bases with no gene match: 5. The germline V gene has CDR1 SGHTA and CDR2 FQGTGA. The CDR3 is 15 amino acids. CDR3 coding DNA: TGTGCCAGCAGCTTAGGTGGGACAGGGGTTACTGAAGCTTTCTTT. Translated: CASSLGGTGVTEAFF.

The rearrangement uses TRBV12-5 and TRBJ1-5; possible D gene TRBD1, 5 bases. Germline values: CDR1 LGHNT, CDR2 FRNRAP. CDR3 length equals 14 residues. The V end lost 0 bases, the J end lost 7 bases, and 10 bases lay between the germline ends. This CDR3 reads CASGLVLGGQPQHF. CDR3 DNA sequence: TGTGCTAGTGGTTTGGTATTGGGGGGACAGCCCCAGCATTTT.

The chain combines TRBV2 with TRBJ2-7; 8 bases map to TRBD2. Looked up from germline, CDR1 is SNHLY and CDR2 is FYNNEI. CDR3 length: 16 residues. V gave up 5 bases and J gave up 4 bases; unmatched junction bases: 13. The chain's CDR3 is CASSPPRSGMGYEQYF. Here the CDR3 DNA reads TGTGCCAGCAGTCCTCCCCGTAGCGGGATGGGGTACGAGCAGTACTTC.

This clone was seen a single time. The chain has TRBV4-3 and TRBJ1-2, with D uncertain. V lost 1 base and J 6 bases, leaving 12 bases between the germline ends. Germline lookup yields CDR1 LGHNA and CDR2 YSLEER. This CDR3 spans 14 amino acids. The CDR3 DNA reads TGCGCCAGCAGCCAAGGAGAGGATGTGCATGGCTACACCTTC. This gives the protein CASSQGEDVHGYTF.

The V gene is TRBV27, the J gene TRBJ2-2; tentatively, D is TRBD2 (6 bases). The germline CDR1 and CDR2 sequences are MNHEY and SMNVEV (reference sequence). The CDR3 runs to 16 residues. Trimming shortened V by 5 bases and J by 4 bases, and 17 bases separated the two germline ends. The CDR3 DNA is TGTGCCAGCAGTCCCCAGGGACTGGGATCCACCGGGGAGCTGTTTTTT. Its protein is CASSPQGLGSTGELFF.

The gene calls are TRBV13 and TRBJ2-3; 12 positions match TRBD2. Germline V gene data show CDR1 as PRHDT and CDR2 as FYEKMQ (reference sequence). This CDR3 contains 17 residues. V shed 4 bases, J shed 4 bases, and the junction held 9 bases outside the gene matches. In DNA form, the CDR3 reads TGTGCCAGCAGCTCAGTACGACTAGCGGGAGACGCAGATACGCAGTATTTT. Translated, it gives CASSSVRLAGDADTQYF.

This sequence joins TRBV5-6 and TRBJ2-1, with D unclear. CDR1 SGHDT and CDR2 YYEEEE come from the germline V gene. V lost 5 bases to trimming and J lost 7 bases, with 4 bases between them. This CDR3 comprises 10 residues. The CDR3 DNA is TGTGCCAGCAGACGAAATGAGCAGTTCTTC. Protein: CASRRNEQFF.

CDR3 sequence: CASSSIAGPYNEQFF. The CDR3 DNA sequence: TGTGCCAGCAGCTCCATAGCGGGACCCTACAATGAGCAGTTCTTC. The rearrangement joins TRBV7-9 to TRBJ2-1, with 8 bases aligning to TRBD2. Trimming cost V 4 bases and J 2 bases; bases outside gene matches: 4. The germline V gene encodes CDR1 SEHNR and CDR2 FQNEAQ (reference sequence). The CDR3 consists of 15 residues. Full variable domain (rest looked up from reference TRBV7-9 and TRBJ2-1): DTGVSQNPRHKITKRGQNVTFRCDPISEHNRLYWYRQTLGQGPEFLTYFQNEAQLEKSRLLSDRFSAERPKGSFSTLEIQRTEQGDSAMYLCASSSIAGPYNEQFFGPGTRLTVL.

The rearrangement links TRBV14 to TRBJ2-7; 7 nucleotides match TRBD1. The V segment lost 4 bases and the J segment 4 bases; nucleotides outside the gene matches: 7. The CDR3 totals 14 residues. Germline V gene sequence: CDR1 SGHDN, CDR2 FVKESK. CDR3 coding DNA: TGTGCCAGCAGCCCCGGACAGGTTCTGTACGAGCAGTACTTC. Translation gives CASSPGQVLYEQYF.

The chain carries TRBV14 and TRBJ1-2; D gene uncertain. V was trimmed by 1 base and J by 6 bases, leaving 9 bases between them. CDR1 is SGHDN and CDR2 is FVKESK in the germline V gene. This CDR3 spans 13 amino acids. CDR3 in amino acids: CASSQGVRHGYTF. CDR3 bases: TGTGCCAGCAGCCAAGGAGTGAGGCATGGCTACACCTTC.

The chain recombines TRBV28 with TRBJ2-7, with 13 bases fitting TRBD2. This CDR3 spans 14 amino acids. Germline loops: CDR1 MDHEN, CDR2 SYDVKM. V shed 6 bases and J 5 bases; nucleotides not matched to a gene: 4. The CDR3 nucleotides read TGTGCCAGCAGCCCCGGGACTAGCGGGAACGAGCAGTACTTC. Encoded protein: CASSPGTSGNEQYF.